Listed here are 17 T cell receptor beta chains from one sample, sequenced in a study of OX40 agonist ivuxolimab in advanced cancers. Clones were sequenced by immunoSEQ multiplex PCR, and TCRdb holds only the in-frame ones, with some missing. The sample holds some 100,000 clones; around 90% are singletons and the top ten take about 0.16%. This sample comprised CD4+ or CD8+ T cells sorted from blood, obtained in a trial of the OX40 agonist ivuxolimab. These receptors were collected from an adult with an advanced solid tumor such as melanoma, head and neck, liver or kidney cancer.

The chain joins TRBV5-1 to TRBJ2-3, with 11 bases matching TRBD2. The CDR3 spans 15 residues. Trimming cost V 4 bases and J 5 bases; bases outside gene matches: 6. Germline V lookup: CDR1 SGHRS, CDR2 YFSETQ. The CDR3 coding sequence is TGCGCCAGCAGCCCAGCCGGACTAGCGGGAGATACGCAGTATTTT. Protein: CASSPAGLAGDTQYF. Full variable domain (rest looked up from reference TRBV5-1 and TRBJ2-3): KAGVTQTPRYLIKTRGQQVTLSCSPISGHRSVSWYQQTPGQGLQFLFEYFSETQRNKGNFPGRFSGRQFSNSRSEMNVSTLELGDSALYLCASSPAGLAGDTQYFGPGTRLTVL.

This chain links TRBV11-2 with TRBJ2-1, with D possibly matching TRBD2 (6 bases). Trimming removed 5 bases from V and 4 bases from J, with 15 bases in between. Germline V gives CDR1 SGHAT, CDR2 FQNNGV. This CDR3 has 15 amino acids. The CDR3 DNA reads TGTGCCAGCAGCGGGCGGGGTAGGCGGTACAATGAGCAGTTCTTC. Residues: CASSGRGRRYNEQFF.

The chain links TRBV2 to TRBJ2-6; perhaps D is TRBD1 or TRBD2 (5 bases each). The CDR3 runs to 16 residues. CDR1 SNHLY and CDR2 FYNNEI come from the germline V gene. Deletions cut 2 bases from V and 2 bases from J, with 10 bases between. CDR3 coding DNA: TGTGCCAGCAGTGAAATGATGGGGGCTGGGGCCAACGTCCTGACTTTC. It codes for CASSEMMGAGANVLTF.

A word on this clone: This likely comes from a read error, as the CDR3 has no conserved phenylalanine or tryptophan at its end. The DNA is left out, because the CDR3 cannot be placed on it with certainty; the CDR3 is given as TCRdb lists it. The chain recombines TRBV27 with TRBJ2-7; TRBD1 is taken as the D call from the table, unchecked against the DNA. Germline CDR1 reads MNHEY; CDR2 reads SMNVEV (reference sequence). The CDR3 is made up of 12 amino acids, end residues included. The CDR3 here is CASSTGTGGVWL.

The CDR3 region has the DNA TGTGCCAGCTCGTCCCCGGGTGGCACAGATACGCAGTATTTT. Translation: CASSSPGGTDTQYF. The genes are TRBV18 and TRBJ2-3, with D hard to call. Trimming pared 6 bases from V and 1 base from J, leaving 11 bases between. Per germline, CDR1 KGHSH and CDR2 LQKENI. CDR3 size: 14 residues.

The chain combines TRBV2 with TRBJ1-2; maybe TRBD1 (6 bases). This CDR3 has 13 amino acids. Looked up from germline, CDR1 is SNHLY and CDR2 is FYNNEI. Trimming took off 9 bases at V and 5 bases at J, with 16 bases between the two ends. CDR3 in amino acids: CASRTGSEYGYTF. CDR3 coding DNA: TGTGCCAGTCGAACAGGGAGTGAATATGGCTACACCTTC.

V gene TRBV6-1 combines with J gene TRBJ2-7; 12 bases are a match to TRBD1. V was pared by 5 bases and J by 8 bases, with 7 bases of the junction left unmatched. The CDR3 has 14 amino acids. CDR1 is MNHNS and CDR2 is SASEGT in the germline V gene. The DNA for the CDR3 is TGTGCCAGCAGTTCCGGGACAGGGGGCGAGAAGCAGTACTTC. Its protein is CASSSGTGGEKQYF.

V gene TRBV6-5 combines with J gene TRBJ2-3, with D uncertain. The CDR3 has 12 amino acids. Germline-derived CDR1 and CDR2 are MNHEY and SVGAGI. Trimming removed 9 bases at V and 2 bases at J, with 9 bases between. DNA of the CDR3: TGTGCCAGTTCGGACCCCACAGATACGCAGTATTTT. Translated, it gives CASSDPTDTQYF.

The genes are TRBV5-1 and TRBJ2-2; TRBD2 matches at 12 bases. This CDR3 is built from 16 residues. Trimming at V came to 3 bases and at J to 5 bases, leaving 5 bases not matched to a gene. The germline V gene encodes CDR1 SGHRS and CDR2 YFSETQ. The CDR3 region is CASSSGLAGGTGELFF. CDR3 bases: TGCGCCAGCAGCTCGGGACTAGCGGGTGGAACCGGGGAGCTGTTTTTT.

This clone was seen more than once but under ten times. V usage is TRBV19 and J usage is TRBJ1-1; D not resolved. This CDR3 is 13 amino acids long. CDR1 LNHDA and CDR2 SQIVND come from the germline V gene (reference sequence). Trimming left V 5 bases short and J 3 bases short, with 10 bases between. CDR3 in DNA: TGTGCCAGTAGTCTAGGTGTTGACACTGAAGCTTTCTTT. Translation gives CASSLGVDTEAFF.

V usage is TRBV18 and J usage is TRBJ1-4; TRBD1 matches at 9 bases. Per the germline V gene, CDR1 is KGHSH and CDR2 is LQKENI. The CDR3 runs to 16 residues. The V and J ends lost 4 bases and 2 bases, in that order; junction bases with no gene match: 5. CDR3 nucleotide sequence: TGTGCCAGCTCACGGGACAGGGCAAGGACTAATGAAAAACTGTTTTTT. This encodes CASSRDRARTNEKLFF.

The rearrangement links TRBV7-2 to TRBJ2-5; the D gene is possibly TRBD2 (5 bases). This CDR3 comprises 14 residues. From germline, CDR1 is SGHTA and CDR2 FQGNSA. V was trimmed by 1 base and J by 4 bases, leaving 10 bases between them. The CDR3 nucleotides are TGTGCCAGCAGCTTAGACACTAGGCGAGAGACCCAGTACTTC. It yields the protein CASSLDTRRETQYF.

The rearrangement uses TRBV6-1 and TRBJ1-2; no definite D call. Trimming shortened V by 4 bases and J by 2 bases, and 14 bases separated the two germline ends. Per the germline V gene, CDR1 is MNHNS and CDR2 is SASEGT. The CDR3 length is 15 residues. This CDR3 reads CASSGNRPGNYGYTF. The CDR3 DNA is TGTGCCAGCAGTGGGAATAGACCGGGAAACTATGGCTACACCTTC.

The chain combines TRBV29-1 with TRBJ2-7; 7 bases are a match to TRBD2. This CDR3 contains 14 residues. Looked up from germline, CDR1 is SQVTM and CDR2 is ANQGSEA. With V trimmed by 5 bases and J by 4 bases, 11 bases remained unmatched. This chain's CDR3 is CSVPRGGSSYEQYF. The CDR3 DNA is TGCAGCGTTCCCCGGGGCGGGAGTTCGTACGAGCAGTACTTC.

The gene calls are TRBV18 and TRBJ2-7; no clear D. Germline V gene data show CDR1 as KGHSH and CDR2 as LQKENI. The CDR3 is 14 residues long. V dropped 1 base and J dropped 3 bases, with 10 bases sitting between them. The CDR3 DNA reads TGTGCCAGCTCACCACAGCACAGCGACTACGAGCAGTACTTC. Translating gives CASSPQHSDYEQYF.

This sequence joins TRBV27 and TRBJ2-7; a possible D gene is TRBD2 (6 bases). Germline-derived CDR1 and CDR2 are MNHEY and SMNVEV (reference sequence). V was trimmed by 2 bases and J by 5 bases, leaving 13 bases between them. CDR3 length: 14 amino acids. The CDR3 DNA reads TGTGCCAGCAGTTTAGGGGCCGGGAGAGACGAGCAGTACTTC. Its protein is CASSLGAGRDEQYF.

The chain's CDR3 is CASSFQGAPKQYF. The CDR3 nucleotides read TGTGCCAGCAGCTTTCAGGGGGCCCCCAAGCAGTACTTC. V and J are TRBV7-9 and TRBJ2-7, with 8 positions matching TRBD1. The CDR3 totals 13 residues. Germline-derived CDR1 and CDR2 are SEHNR and FQNEAQ (reference sequence). Germline trimming cut 3 bases from V and 8 bases from J; bases unmatched to any gene: 6.